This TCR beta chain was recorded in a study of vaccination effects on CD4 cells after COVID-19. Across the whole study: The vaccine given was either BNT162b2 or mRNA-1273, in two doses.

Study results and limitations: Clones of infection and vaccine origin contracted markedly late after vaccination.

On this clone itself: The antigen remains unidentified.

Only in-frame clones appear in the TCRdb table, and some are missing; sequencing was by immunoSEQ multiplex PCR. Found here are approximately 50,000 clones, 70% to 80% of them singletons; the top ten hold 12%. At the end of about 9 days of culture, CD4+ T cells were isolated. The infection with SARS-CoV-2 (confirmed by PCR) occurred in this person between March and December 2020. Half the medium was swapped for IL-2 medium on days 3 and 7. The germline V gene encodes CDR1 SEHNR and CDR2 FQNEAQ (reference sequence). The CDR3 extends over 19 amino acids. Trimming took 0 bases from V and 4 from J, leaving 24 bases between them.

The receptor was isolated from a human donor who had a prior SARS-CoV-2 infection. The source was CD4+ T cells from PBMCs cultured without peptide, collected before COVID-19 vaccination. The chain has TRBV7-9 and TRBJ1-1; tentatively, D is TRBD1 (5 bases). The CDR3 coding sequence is TGTGCCAGCAGCTTAGCGGGTCCCTCTCGGTCTCGTGGGACCACTGAAGCTTTCTTT. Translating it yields CASSLAGPSRSRGTTEAFF.